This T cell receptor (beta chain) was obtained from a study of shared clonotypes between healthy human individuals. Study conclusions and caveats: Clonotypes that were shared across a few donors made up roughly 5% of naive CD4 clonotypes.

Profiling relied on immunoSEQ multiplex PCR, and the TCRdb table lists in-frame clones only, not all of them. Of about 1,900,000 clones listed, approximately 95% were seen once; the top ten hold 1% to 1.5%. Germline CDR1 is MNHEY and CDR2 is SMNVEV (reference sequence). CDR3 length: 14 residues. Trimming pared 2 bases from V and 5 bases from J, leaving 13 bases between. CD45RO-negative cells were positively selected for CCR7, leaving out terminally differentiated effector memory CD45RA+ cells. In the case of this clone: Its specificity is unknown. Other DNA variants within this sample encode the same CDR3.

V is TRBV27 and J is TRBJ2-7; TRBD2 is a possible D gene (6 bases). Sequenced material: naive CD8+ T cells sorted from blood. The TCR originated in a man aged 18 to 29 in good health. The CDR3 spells CASSLGGGYNEQYF. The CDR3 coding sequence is TGTGCCAGCAGTTTAGGCGGAGGGTACAACGAGCAGTACTTC.